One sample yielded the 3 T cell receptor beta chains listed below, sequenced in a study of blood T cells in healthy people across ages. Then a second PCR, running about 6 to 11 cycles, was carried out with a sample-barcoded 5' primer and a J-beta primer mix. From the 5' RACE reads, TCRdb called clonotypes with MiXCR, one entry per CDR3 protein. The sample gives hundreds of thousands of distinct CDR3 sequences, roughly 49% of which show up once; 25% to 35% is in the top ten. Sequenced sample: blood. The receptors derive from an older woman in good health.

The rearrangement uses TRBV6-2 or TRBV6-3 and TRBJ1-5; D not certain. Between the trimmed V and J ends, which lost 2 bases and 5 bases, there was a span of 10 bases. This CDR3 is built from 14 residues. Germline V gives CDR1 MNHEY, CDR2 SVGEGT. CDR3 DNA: TGTGCCAGCAGTTACAGGGAAGCGGATCAGCCCCAGCATTTT. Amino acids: CASSYREADQPQHF.

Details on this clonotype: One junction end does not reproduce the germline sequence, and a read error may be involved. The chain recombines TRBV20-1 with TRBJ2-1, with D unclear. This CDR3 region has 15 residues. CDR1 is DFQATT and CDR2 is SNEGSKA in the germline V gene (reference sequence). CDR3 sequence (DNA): TGCAGTGCTAGACAAGGACGCCGCTCCCACAATGAGCAGTTCTTC. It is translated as CSARQGRRSHNEQFF.

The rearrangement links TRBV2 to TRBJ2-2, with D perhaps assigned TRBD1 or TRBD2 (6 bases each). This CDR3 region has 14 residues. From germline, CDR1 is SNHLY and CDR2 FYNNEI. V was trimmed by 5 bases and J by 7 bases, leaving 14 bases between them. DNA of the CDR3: TGTGCCAGCAGTAACGAAAAGGGGGGCGGGGAGCTGTTTTTT. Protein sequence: CASSNEKGGGELFF.